The sequence of this TCR beta chain was determined in a study of regulatory T cells in long-lasting Graves disease. J gave up 10 bases and V 6 bases, and 7 bases lay outside the gene matches. The CDR3 has 12 amino acids. Time point in this sample: persistent/refractory GD, antithyroid drugs over 5 years with positive TRAb. Extracted PBMC RNA gave rise to the TCR library. Arm-PCR of CDR3 regions and iRepertoire HTBI primers were used to build TCR beta libraries. TCRdb used MiXCR to reprocess the multiplex PCR reads, holding one entry per CDR3 protein. Of hundreds of thousands of distinct CDR3 sequences in the sample, 20% to 25% were seen once.

The sample in question was peripheral blood mononuclear cells (PBMCs), obtained when the disease was refractory, from a patient treated with antithyroid drugs. This chain joins TRBV12-3 or TRBV12-4 and TRBJ1-2; 8 nucleotides agree with TRBD1. This clonotype was obtained from a female donor with Graves disease. The CDR3 sequence: CASRPTGGDYTF. Here the CDR3 DNA reads TGTGCCAGCAGGCCAACAGGGGGGGACTACACCTTC.